The source of this T cell receptor beta chain is a study of blood T cell repertoires in COVID-19. Overall study context: The samples span acute and convalescent COVID-19 from the United States, Italy and Spain. Nucleic acid was either cDNA or gDNA, and it came from T cells, B-cell-depleted T cells, or PBMCs.

Methods used by the authors: Reference gene primer amplification in the assay estimated nucleated cell counts. The table came from immunoSEQ multiplex PCR; TCRdb's copy has only in-frame clones and leaves some out. The DNA was the basis for D and trimming; V, J and clone size are from that table. Among about 150,000 clones listed, around four fifths were seen once. This clonotype originated in a woman in her thirties or forties with active or convalescent COVID-19. The sample comprised peripheral blood.

Written as DNA, the CDR3 is TGTGCCAGCAGTGATCACGCCCGCGCCGGGGAGCCTAATTCACCCCTCCACTTT. Its translation: CASSDHARAGEPNSPLHF. The chain carries TRBV2 and TRBJ1-6; no clear D gene. Trimming left V 3 bases short and J 6 bases short, with 21 bases between. This CDR3 comprises 18 residues. Germline V gene sequence: CDR1 SNHLY, CDR2 FYNNEI.